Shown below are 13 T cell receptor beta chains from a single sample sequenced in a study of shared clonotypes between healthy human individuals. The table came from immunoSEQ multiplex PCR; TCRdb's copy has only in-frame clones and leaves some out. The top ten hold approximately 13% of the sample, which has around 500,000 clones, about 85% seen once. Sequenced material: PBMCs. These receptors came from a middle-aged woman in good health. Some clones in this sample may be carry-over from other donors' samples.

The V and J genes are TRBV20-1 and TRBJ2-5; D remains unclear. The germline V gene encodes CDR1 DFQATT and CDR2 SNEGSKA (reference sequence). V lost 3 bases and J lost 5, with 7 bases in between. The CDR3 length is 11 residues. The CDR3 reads CSARVKETQYF. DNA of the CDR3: TGCAGTGCTAGGGTCAAGGAGACCCAGTACTTC.

The CDR3 bases are TGTGCCAGCAGCCAAGGGGGGGACTATGGCTACACCTTC. Translated: CASSQGGDYGYTF. The chain recombines TRBV11-2 with TRBJ1-2; possibly TRBD1 for D (6 bases). The CDR3 length is 13 residues. V was trimmed by 5 bases and J by 3 bases, leaving 10 bases between them. The germline CDR1 and CDR2 sequences are SGHAT and FQNNGV.

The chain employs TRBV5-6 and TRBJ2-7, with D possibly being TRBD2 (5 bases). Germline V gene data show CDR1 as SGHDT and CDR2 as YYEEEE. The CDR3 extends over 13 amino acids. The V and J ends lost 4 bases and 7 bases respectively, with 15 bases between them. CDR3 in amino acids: CASSRTERWEQYF. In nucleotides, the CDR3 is TGTGCCAGCAGCCGGACTGAGAGGTGGGAGCAGTACTTC.

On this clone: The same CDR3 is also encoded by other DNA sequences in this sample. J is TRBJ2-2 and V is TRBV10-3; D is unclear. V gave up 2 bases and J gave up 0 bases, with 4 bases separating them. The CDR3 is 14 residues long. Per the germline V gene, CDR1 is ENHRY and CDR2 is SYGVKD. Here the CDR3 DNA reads TGTGCCATCAGTGAGGGGCCGAACACCGGGGAGCTGTTTTTT. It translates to CAISEGPNTGELFF.

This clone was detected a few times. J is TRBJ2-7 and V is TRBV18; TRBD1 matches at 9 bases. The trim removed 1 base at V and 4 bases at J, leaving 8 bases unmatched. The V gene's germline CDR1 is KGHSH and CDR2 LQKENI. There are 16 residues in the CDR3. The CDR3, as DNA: TGTGCCAGCTCACCACTTTTCCCCGGACAGGGGTACGAGCAGTACTTC. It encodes CASSPLFPGQGYEQYF.

The CDR3 loop is CASSVGLAGEWEGPRITDTQYF. The CDR3, as DNA: TGTGCCAGCAGCGTAGGACTAGCGGGAGAGTGGGAGGGCCCACGGATCACAGATACGCAGTATTTT. The chain has TRBV9 and TRBJ2-3; 12 bases are shared with TRBD2. The J segment lost 2 bases and the V segment lost 0 bases, leaving 19 bases of the junction unmatched. CDR3 size: 22 residues. The V gene's germline CDR1 is SGDLS and CDR2 YYNGEE.

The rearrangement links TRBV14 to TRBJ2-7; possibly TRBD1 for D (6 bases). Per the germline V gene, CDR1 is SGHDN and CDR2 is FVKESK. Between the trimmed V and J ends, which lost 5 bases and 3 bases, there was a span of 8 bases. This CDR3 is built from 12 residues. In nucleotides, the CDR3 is TGTGCCAGCAGCAAACAGGGCTACGAGCAGTACTTC. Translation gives CASSKQGYEQYF.

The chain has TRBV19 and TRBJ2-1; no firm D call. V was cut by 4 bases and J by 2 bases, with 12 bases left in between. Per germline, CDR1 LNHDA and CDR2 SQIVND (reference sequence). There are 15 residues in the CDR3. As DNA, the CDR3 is TGTGCCAGTAGTAGGAGTGACTCCACCTACAATGAGCAGTTCTTC. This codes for CASSRSDSTYNEQFF.

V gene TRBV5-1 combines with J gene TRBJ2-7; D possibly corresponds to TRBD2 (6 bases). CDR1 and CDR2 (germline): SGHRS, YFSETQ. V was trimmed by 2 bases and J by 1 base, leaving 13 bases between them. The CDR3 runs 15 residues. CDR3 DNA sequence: TGCGCCAGCAGCTTAATTGACGGGACTTCCTACGAGCAGTACTTC. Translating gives CASSLIDGTSYEQYF.

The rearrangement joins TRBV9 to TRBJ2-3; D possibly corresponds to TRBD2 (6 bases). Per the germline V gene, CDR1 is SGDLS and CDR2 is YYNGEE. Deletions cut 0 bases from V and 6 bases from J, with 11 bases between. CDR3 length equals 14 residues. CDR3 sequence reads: CASSVGSLADTQYF. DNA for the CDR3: TGTGCCAGCAGCGTAGGCTCGCTAGCGGATACGCAGTATTTT. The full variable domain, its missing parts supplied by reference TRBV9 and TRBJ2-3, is DSGVTQTPKHLITATGQRVTLRCSPRSGDLSVYWYQQSLDQGLQFLIQYYNGEERAKGNILERFSAQQFPDLHSELNLSSLELGDSALYFCASSVGSLADTQYFGPGTRLTVL.

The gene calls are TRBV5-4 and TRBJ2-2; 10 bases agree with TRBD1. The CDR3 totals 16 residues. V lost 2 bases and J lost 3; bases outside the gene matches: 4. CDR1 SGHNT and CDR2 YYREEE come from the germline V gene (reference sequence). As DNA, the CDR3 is TGTGCCAGCAGCTTTCCGGGACAGGGGTACACCGGGGAGCTGTTTTTT. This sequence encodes CASSFPGQGYTGELFF.

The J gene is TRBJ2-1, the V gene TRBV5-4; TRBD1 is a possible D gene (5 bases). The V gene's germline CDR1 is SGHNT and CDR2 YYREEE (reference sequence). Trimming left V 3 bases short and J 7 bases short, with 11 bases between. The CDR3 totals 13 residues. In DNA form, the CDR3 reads TGTGCCAGCAGCTCCATGACAGCAAATGAGCAGTTCTTC. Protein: CASSSMTANEQFF.

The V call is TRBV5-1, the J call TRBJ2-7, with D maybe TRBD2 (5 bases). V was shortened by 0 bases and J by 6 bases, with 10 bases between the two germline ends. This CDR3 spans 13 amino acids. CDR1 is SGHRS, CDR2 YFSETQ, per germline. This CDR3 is CASSLVSAREQYF. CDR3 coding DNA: TGCGCCAGCAGCTTGGTTAGCGCCCGCGAGCAGTACTTC. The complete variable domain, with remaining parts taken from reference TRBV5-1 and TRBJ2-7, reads KAGVTQTPRYLIKTRGQQVTLSCSPISGHRSVSWYQQTPGQGLQFLFEYFSETQRNKGNFPGRFSGRQFSNSRSEMNVSTLELGDSALYLCASSLVSAREQYFGPGTRLTVT.